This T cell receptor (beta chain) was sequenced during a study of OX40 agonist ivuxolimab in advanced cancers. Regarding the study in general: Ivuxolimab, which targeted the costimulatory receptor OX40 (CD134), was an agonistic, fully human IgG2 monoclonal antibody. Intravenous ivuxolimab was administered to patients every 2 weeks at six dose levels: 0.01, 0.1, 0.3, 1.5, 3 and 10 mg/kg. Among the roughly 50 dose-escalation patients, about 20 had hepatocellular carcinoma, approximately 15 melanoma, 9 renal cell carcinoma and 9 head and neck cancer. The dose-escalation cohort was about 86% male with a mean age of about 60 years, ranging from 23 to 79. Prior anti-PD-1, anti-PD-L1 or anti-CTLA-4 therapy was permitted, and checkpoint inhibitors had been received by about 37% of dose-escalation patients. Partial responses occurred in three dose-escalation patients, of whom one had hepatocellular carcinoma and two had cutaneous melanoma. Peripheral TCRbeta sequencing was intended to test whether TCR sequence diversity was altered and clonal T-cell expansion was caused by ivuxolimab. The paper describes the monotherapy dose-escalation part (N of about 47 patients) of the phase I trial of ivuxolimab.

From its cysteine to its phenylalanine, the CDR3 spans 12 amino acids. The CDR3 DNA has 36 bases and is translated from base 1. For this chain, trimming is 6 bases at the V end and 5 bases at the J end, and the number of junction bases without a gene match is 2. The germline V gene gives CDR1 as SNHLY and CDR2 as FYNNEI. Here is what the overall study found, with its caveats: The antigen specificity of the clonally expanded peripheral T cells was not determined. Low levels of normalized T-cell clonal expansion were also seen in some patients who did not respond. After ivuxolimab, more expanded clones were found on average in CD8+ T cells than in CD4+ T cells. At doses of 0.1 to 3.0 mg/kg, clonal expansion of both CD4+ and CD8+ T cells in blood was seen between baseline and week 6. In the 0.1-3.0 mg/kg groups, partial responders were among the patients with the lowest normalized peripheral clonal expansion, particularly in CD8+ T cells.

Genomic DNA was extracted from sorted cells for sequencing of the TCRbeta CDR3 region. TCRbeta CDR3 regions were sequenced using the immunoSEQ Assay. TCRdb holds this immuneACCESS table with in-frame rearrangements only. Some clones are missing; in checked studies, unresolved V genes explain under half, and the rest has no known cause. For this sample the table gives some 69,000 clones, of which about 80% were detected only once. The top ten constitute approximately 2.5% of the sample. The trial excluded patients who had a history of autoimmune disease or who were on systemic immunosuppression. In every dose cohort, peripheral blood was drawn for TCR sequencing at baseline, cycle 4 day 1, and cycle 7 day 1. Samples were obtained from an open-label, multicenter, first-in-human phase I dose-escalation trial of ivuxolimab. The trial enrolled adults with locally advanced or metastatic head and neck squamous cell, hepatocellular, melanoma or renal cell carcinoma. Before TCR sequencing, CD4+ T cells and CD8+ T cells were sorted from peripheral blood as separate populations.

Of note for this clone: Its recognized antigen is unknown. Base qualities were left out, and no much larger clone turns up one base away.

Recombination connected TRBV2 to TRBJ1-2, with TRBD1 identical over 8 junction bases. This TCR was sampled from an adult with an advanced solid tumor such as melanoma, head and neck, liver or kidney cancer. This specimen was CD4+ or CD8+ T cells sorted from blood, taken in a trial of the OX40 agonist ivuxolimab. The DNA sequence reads TGTGCCAGCAGGACAGGGGAGTATGGCTACACCTTC. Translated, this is CASRTGEYGYTF. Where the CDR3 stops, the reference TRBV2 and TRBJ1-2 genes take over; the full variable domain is EPEVTQTPSHQVTQMGQEVILRCVPISNHLYFYWYRQILGQKVEFLVSFYNNEISEKSEIFDDQFSVERPDGSNFTLKIRSTKLEDSAMYFCASRTGEYGYTFGSGTRLTVV.